This T cell receptor (beta chain) was recovered during a study of blood T cell repertoires in COVID-19. Whole-study context: Samples came from the United States, Italy and Spain, spanning acute and convalescent COVID-19. Sample material is recorded as cDNA or gDNA derived from T cells, B-cell-depleted T cells, or PBMCs.

Method: immunoSEQ multiplex PCR; TCRdb's copy keeps in-frame clones and lacks some. The sample includes approximately 91,000 clones, 80% seen only once; the top ten take roughly 19%. The CDR3 is 14 residues long. V was clipped by 6 bases and J by 7 bases, with 15 bases between them. Germline CDR1 and CDR2: LGHDT and YNNKEL (reference sequence). Sequenced: peripheral blood. The TCR sequence derives from a human donor in a cohort sampled during active COVID-19. This rearrangement joins TRBV3-1 (or the pseudogene TRBV3-2) to TRBJ2-2; D ambiguous. In DNA, the CDR3 is TGTGCCAGCAGTTATGCTTCCACGGGCGGGGAGCTGTTTTTT. As protein: CASSYASTGGELFF.